These 21 T cell receptor beta chains came from one sample sequenced in a study of T cells in Graves' hyperthyroidism and ophthalmopathy. Amplified regions were TCR beta CDR3 sequences from RNA transcripts. Researchers ran a first-round RT-PCR on the TCR CDR3 using the HTBI primer set. MiXCR, applied by TCRdb to the multiplex PCR reads, yields one record per CDR3 protein. This table has fewer than 650,000 distinct CDR3 sequences, approximately 15% appearing once. Sequenced sample: blood. These receptors all come from a woman under 40 with Graves' hyperthyroidism that later progressed to Graves' ophthalmopathy.

This clonotype was counted many times. The V gene is TRBV12-3 or TRBV12-4, the J gene TRBJ2-5; possibly TRBD2 for D (6 bases). The CDR3 length is 13 residues. The V gene lost 5 bases and the J gene lost 1 base, with 8 bases spanning the gap. CDR3 coding DNA: TGTGCCAGCAGTCGGGGGACCCAAGAGACCCAGTACTTC. Translating gives CASSRGTQETQYF.

This clonotype was recorded at least ten times. The CDR3 region is CASSLTGQGNQPQHF. The CDR3 DNA is TGTGCCAGCAGCCTAACGGGACAGGGCAATCAGCCCCAGCATTTT. The chain uses TRBV28 and TRBJ1-5; 8 nucleotides match TRBD1. V dropped 6 bases and J dropped 2; count of bases not matched to a gene: 6. This CDR3 is 15 amino acids long. Germline V gene data show CDR1 as MDHEN and CDR2 as SYDVKM.

The sample holds a few counts of this clonotype. The chain uses TRBV20-1 and TRBJ2-7; 10 bases line up with TRBD2. Per the germline V gene, CDR1 is DFQATT and CDR2 is SNEGSKA (reference sequence). Losses at the gene ends were 3 bases for V and 7 bases for J; bases not matched to a gene: 3. This CDR3 has 12 amino acids. The CDR3 region has the DNA TGCAGTGCTAGTAGCGGGAGGATTGAGCAGTACTTC. It codes for CSASSGRIEQYF.

The chain joins TRBV9 to TRBJ1-2; D might be TRBD1 (5 bases). Per the germline V gene, CDR1 is SGDLS and CDR2 is YYNGEE. The germline V and J ends were trimmed by 0 bases and 8 bases, with 23 bases remaining between them. This CDR3 has 17 amino acids. The CDR3 coding sequence is TGTGCCAGCAGCGTAGAAGCAGGGCATTCTCCCTCTCTAGGCTACACCTTC. Its protein is CASSVEAGHSPSLGYTF.

This clonotype was detected ten times or more. The genes are TRBV20-1 and TRBJ1-2; D gene uncertain. V dropped 0 bases and J dropped 8 bases, with 22 bases sitting between them. The germline V gene has CDR1 DFQATT and CDR2 SNEGSKA (reference sequence). The CDR3 covers 16 residues. CDR3 residues: CSARDGSFGRLEGYTF. The CDR3 coding sequence is TGCAGTGCTAGAGACGGGTCGTTCGGGCGGCTTGAAGGCTACACCTTC.

This clonotype was seen ten or more times. The chain links TRBV27 to TRBJ1-6; a weak D match, TRBD1 (5 bases). Germline V gives CDR1 MNHEY, CDR2 SMNVEV (reference sequence). V was shortened by 4 bases and J by 3 bases, with 10 bases between the two germline ends. This CDR3 contains 15 residues. CDR3 sequence (DNA): TGTGCCAGCAGTTACCAGGGTATCTATAATTCACCCCTCCACTTT. Encoded protein: CASSYQGIYNSPLHF.

The table lists this clonotype with many counts. The chain is built from TRBV12-3 or TRBV12-4 and TRBJ2-7; 11 bases are a match to TRBD2. The CDR3 runs 15 residues. J lost 2 bases, V lost 5 bases, and 5 bases had no gene match. CDR3 residues: CASSPQTSGAYEQYF. CDR3 DNA sequence: TGTGCCAGCAGTCCTCAGACTAGCGGGGCCTACGAGCAGTACTTC.

The CDR3 nucleotides are TGTGCCACCAGTGATCCCCGCCTAGCGGGAGGAGATGAGCAGTTCTTC. Residues: CATSDPRLAGGDEQFF. The chain combines TRBV24-1 with TRBJ2-1, with TRBD2 matching 11 bases. The junction had 8 bases not matched to a gene; V was cut back by 3 bases and J by 8 bases. Germline lookup yields CDR1 KGHDR and CDR2 SFDVKD. The CDR3 covers 16 residues.

Many counts were recorded for this clonotype. This CDR3 is CASSLDRLVQETQYF. The CDR3 coding sequence is TGTGCCAGCAGCTTAGATAGGCTAGTCCAAGAGACCCAGTACTTC. The V gene is TRBV11-2, the J gene TRBJ2-5; D call uncertain. Germline CDR1 SGHAT, CDR2 FQNNGV. CDR3 size: 15 residues. Trimming took off 0 bases at V and 1 base at J, with 9 bases between the two ends.

This clonotype occurred many times. This rearrangement joins TRBV18 to TRBJ2-3; D could derive from TRBD1 or TRBD2 (6 bases each). CDR3 length: 16 amino acids. Germline V CDR1 and CDR2: KGHSH, LQKENI. Trimming removed 3 bases at V and 0 bases at J, with 13 bases between. The CDR3 protein is CASSPAGHPSTDTQYF. CDR3 nucleotides: TGTGCCAGCTCACCTGCGGGACATCCTAGCACAGATACGCAGTATTTT.

This rearrangement joins TRBV7-2 to TRBJ1-2; D gene uncertain. Between the trimmed V and J ends, which lost 1 base and 4 bases, there was a span of 10 bases. The CDR3 extends over 14 amino acids. In germline, CDR1 is SGHTA, CDR2 FQGNSA. This chain's CDR3 is CASSLGPGPYGYTF. The CDR3 DNA sequence: TGTGCCAGCAGCTTAGGGCCAGGTCCCTATGGCTACACCTTC.

This clonotype was detected a few times. The V and J genes are TRBV7-9 and TRBJ2-1, with 9 bases that match TRBD1. The V gene end was trimmed by 1 base and the J gene end by 4 bases; junction bases not matched to a gene: 5. The CDR3 is 16 residues long. Germline V gene lookup returns CDR1 SEHNR and CDR2 FQNEAQ (reference sequence). This CDR3 is CASSLVQGAPYNEQFF. CDR3 DNA sequence: TGTGCCAGCAGCTTAGTACAGGGGGCGCCGTACAATGAGCAGTTCTTC.

The chain couples TRBV30 to TRBJ1-5; D is possibly TRBD1 (6 bases). The V end was cut by 2 bases, the J end by 1 base, with 15 bases between. The germline V gene has CDR1 GTSNPN and CDR2 SVGIG (reference sequence). CDR3 length equals 16 residues. The CDR3 DNA reads TGTGCCTGGAGTACCCGGGGCAGGGGAAGCAATCAGCCCCAGCATTTT. Its protein is CAWSTRGRGSNQPQHF. The full variable domain, rest sourced from reference TRBV30 and TRBJ1-5, is SQTIHQWPATLVQPVGSPLSLECTVEGTSNPNLYWYRQAAGRGLQLLFYSVGIGQISSEVPQNLSASRPQDRQFILSSKKLLLSDSGFYLCAWSTRGRGSNQPQHFGDGTRLSIL.

V gene TRBV15 combines with J gene TRBJ2-2; no clear D gene. Per the germline V gene, CDR1 is LNHNV and CDR2 is YYDKDF (reference sequence). The CDR3 has 15 residues. V was shortened by 3 bases and J by 0 bases, with 8 bases between the two germline ends. DNA of the CDR3: TGTGCCACCAGCAGGGCTCATGCGAACACCGGGGAGCTGTTTTTT. It is translated as CATSRAHANTGELFF.

This chain uses TRBV11-3 with TRBJ2-5; 10 bases are shared with TRBD1. CDR1 is SGHNT and CDR2 is YENEEA in the germline V gene. Losses at the gene ends were 8 bases for V and 5 bases for J; bases not matched to a gene: 17. This CDR3 has 17 residues. The CDR3 is CASQGPWDRGFMETQYF. The DNA of the CDR3 is TGTGCCAGCCAAGGACCCTGGGACAGGGGATTTATGGAGACCCAGTACTTC. Full variable domain (missing parts from reference TRBV11-3 and TRBJ2-5): EAGVVQSPRYKIIEKKQPVAFWCNPISGHNTLYWYLQNLGQGPELLIRYENEEAVDDSQLPKDRFSAERLKGVDSTLKIQPAELGDSAVYLCASQGPWDRGFMETQYFGPGTRLLVL.

This clonotype was picked up a small number of times. The V and J genes are TRBV7-2 and TRBJ1-3, with a weak D call TRBD1 (5 bases). The V end was cut by 7 bases, the J end by 0 bases, with 16 bases between. The CDR3 runs to 16 residues. CDR1 is SGHTA and CDR2 is FQGNSA in the germline V gene. CDR3 region: CASTKFGGASGNTIYF. For the CDR3, the DNA is TGTGCCAGCACCAAATTTGGCGGGGCCTCTGGAAACACCATATATTTT.

In this sample, this clonotype turned up many times. The chain carries TRBV11-2 and TRBJ2-7; a weak D match, TRBD1 (5 bases). Germline V lookup: CDR1 SGHAT, CDR2 FQNNGV. Trimming took off 1 base at V and 0 bases at J, with 10 bases between the two ends. The CDR3 consists of 15 residues. The CDR3 protein is CASSLAPGISYEQYF. CDR3 nucleotides: TGTGCCAGCAGCTTAGCCCCAGGGATCTCCTACGAGCAGTACTTC.

This clonotype was counted a few times. The chain joins TRBV14 to TRBJ2-5; TRBD1 matches 8 bases. The CDR3 totals 15 residues. Germline CDR1 is SGHDN and CDR2 is FVKESK. V shed 2 bases, J shed 5 bases, and the junction held 7 bases outside the gene matches. The CDR3 DNA is TGTGCCAGCAGCCAAATTTCAGGGGGCGCTGAGACCCAGTACTTC. Its protein product is CASSQISGGAETQYF.

This clonotype occurred many times. The rearrangement links TRBV7-2 to TRBJ2-7; 7 nucleotides match TRBD2. The V gene's germline CDR1 is SGHTA and CDR2 FQGNSA. V lost 5 bases and J lost 5; bases outside the gene matches: 9. The CDR3 consists of 14 residues. CDR3 amino acids: CASSASGGFDEQYF. The CDR3 DNA reads as TGTGCCAGCAGCGCCTCCGGGGGGTTCGACGAGCAGTACTTC.

This clonotype was counted a few times. This chain uses TRBV18 with TRBJ2-3; D is uncertain. The CDR3 covers 13 residues. Germline CDR1 is KGHSH and CDR2 is LQKENI. V lost 0 bases and J lost 5, with 6 bases in between. DNA of the CDR3: TGTGCCAGCTCACCACCGGTAGAAGATACGCAGTATTTT. It specifies CASSPPVEDTQYF.

This clonotype was counted many times. The rearrangement links TRBV2 to TRBJ2-7; 8 nucleotides agree with TRBD2. The germline gives CDR1 SNHLY, CDR2 FYNNEI. The CDR3 loop spans 14 amino acids. With 2 bases clipped from V and 4 bases from J, the junction kept 4 bases outside the gene matches. CDR3 nucleotide sequence: TGTGCCAGCAGTGAATCCAGCGGGAGTTACGAGCAGTACTTC. Its translation is CASSESSGSYEQYF.